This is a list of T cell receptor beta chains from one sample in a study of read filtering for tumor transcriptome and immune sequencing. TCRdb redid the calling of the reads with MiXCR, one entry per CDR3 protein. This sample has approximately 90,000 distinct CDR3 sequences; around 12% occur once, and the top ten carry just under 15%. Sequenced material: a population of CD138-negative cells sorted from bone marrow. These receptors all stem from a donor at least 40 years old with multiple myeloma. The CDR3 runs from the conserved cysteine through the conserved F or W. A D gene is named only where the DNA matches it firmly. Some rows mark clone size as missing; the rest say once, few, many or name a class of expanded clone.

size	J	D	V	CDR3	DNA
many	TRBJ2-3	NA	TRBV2	CASRESESTDTQYF	TGTGCCAGCAGAGAATCAGAGAGCACAGATACGCAGTATTTT
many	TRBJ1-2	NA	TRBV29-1	CSVGDGYGYTF	TGCAGCGTTGGGGACGGCTATGGCTACACCTTC
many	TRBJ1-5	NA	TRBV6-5	CASSSDRFNQPQHF	TGTGCCAGCAGTTCCGACCGGTTCAATCAGCCCCAGCATTTT
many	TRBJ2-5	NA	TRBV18	CASSQQLLETQYF	TGTGCCAGCTCACAACAGTTGTTGGAGACCCAGTACTTC
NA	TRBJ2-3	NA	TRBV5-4	CASSHRSTDTQYF	TGTGCCAGCAGTCATCGGAGCACAGATACGCAGTATTTT
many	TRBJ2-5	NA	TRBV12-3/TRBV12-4	CASSSYMGTYGETQYF	TGTGCCAGCAGTTCCTATATGGGGACCTATGGGGAGACCCAGTACTTC
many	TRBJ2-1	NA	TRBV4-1	CASSQDWLKTYNEQFF	TGCGCCAGCAGCCAAGATTGGCTTAAAACGTACAATGAGCAGTTCTTC
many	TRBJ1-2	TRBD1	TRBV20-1	CSAGTPQGAYGYTF	TGCAGTGCTGGAACCCCCCAGGGGGCCTATGGCTACACCTTC
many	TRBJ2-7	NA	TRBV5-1	CASSLVLRSYEQYF	TGCGCCAGCAGCTTAGTCCTCCGCTCCTACGAGCAGTACTTC
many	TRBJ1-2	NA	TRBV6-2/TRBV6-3	CASSSHNGGYGYTF	TGTGCCAGCAGTAGCCATAACGGCGGCTATGGCTACACCTTC
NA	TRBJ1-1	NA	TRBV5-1	CASSPRQEPNTEAFF	TGCGCCAGCAGTCCCAGACAGGAGCCGAACACTGAAGCTTTCTTT
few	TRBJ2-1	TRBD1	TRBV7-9	CASNQRQGEQFF	TGTGCCAGCAACCAGCGACAGGGTGAGCAGTTCTTC
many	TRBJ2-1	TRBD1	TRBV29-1	CSPKGAGDPYNEQFF	TGCAGCCCCAAGGGGGCAGGGGATCCCTACAATGAGCAGTTCTTC
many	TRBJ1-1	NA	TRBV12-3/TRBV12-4	CASSLRGRTEAFF	TGTGCCAGCAGCCTCAGGGGACGAACTGAAGCTTTCTTT
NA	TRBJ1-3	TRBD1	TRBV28	CASSTQGQGSGNTIYF	TGTGCCAGCAGTACGCAAGGACAGGGGTCTGGAAACACCATATATTTT
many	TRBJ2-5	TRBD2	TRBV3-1	CASSPSGSWETQYF	TGTGCCAGCAGCCCTAGCGGGAGTTGGGAGACCCAGTACTTC
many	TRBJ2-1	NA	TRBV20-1	CSARDLTGYHEQFF	TGCAGTGCTAGAGATCTTACAGGGTACCATGAGCAGTTCTTC
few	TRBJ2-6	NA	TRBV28	CASSSWAEGANVLTF	TGTGCCAGCAGTTCATGGGCGGAAGGGGCCAACGTCCTGACTTTC
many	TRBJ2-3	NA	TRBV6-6	CASRPGSQRALRDTQYF	TGTGCCAGCAGACCGGGGAGCCAGCGGGCCCTCCGGGATACGCAGTATTTT
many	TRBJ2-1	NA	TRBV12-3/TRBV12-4	CASSFRGNNEQFF	TGTGCCAGCAGTTTCCGGGGGAACAATGAGCAGTTCTTC
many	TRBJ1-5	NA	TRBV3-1	CASSPMGSTRPQHF	TGTGCCAGCAGCCCCATGGGCAGCACACGGCCCCAGCATTTT
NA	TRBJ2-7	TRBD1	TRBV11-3	CASSRIGQGRDYEQYF	TGTGCCAGCAGCCGAATTGGACAGGGAAGGGATTACGAGCAGTACTTC
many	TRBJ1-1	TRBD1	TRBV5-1	CASSSRQGGTEAFF	TGCGCCAGCAGCTCCCGACAGGGTGGGACTGAAGCTTTCTTT
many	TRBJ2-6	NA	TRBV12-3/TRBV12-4	CASSDTIPGANVLTF	TGTGCCAGCAGTGACACCATCCCTGGGGCCAACGTCCTGACTTTC
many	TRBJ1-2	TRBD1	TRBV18	CASSPLGQGNAGYTF	TGTGCCAGCTCACCCCTCGGACAGGGGAACGCAGGCTACACCTTC
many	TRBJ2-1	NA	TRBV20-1	CSARDMSGLQYNEQFF	TGCAGTGCTAGAGACATGTCGGGACTCCAGTACAATGAGCAGTTCTTC
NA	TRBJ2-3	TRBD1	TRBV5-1	CASSLVPTGDADTQYF	TGCGCCAGCAGCTTGGTCCCAACAGGGGATGCAGATACGCAGTATTTT
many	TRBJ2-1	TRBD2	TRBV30	CAWTSGRGSYNEQFF	TGTGCCTGGACTAGCGGGAGAGGAAGCTACAATGAGCAGTTCTTC
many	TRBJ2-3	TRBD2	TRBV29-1	CSGDYRGVLGTSSSDTQYF	TGCAGCGGAGATTACAGGGGAGTATTAGGGACTAGCAGTTCAGATACGCAGTATTTT
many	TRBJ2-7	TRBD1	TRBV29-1	CSVATGTGVYEQYF	TGCAGCGTTGCAACCGGGACAGGGGTCTACGAGCAGTACTTC
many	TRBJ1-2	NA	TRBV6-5	CASSWGNYGYTF	TGTGCCAGCAGTTGGGGGAACTATGGCTACACCTTC
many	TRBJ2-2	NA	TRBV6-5	CASSYTPTGQGGELFF	TGTGCCAGCAGTTACACCCCGACAGGTCAGGGCGGGGAGCTGTTTTTT
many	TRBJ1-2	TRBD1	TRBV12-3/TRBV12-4	CASSFSQGDYGYTF	TGTGCCAGCAGTTTCTCCCAGGGGGACTATGGCTACACCTTC
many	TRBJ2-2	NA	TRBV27	CASSLVGGLLSGELFF	TGTGCCAGCAGTTTAGTTGGGGGTCTGTTGTCCGGGGAGCTGTTTTTT
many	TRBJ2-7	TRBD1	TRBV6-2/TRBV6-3	CASTDRGPYEQYF	TGTGCCAGCACGGACAGGGGTCCCTACGAGCAGTACTTC
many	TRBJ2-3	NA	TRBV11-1	CASSLEAGTDTQYF	TGTGCCAGCAGCTTGGAAGCGGGCACAGATACGCAGTATTTT